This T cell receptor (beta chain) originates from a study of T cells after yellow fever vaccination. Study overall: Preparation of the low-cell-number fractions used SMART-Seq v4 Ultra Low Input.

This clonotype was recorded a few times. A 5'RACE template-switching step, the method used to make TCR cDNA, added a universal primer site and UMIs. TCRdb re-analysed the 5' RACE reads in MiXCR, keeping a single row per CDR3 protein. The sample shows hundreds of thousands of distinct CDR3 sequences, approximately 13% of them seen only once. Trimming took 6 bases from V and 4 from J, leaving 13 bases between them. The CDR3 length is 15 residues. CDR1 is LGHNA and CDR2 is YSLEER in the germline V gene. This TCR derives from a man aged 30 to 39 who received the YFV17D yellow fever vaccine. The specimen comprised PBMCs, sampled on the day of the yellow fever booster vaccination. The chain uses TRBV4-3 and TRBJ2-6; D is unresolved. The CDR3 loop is CASSVWQEGANVLTF. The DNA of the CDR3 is TGCGCCAGCAGTGTATGGCAGGAAGGGGCCAACGTCCTGACTTTC.